This TCR beta chain was profiled in a study of a mutant IDH1 vaccine in newly diagnosed glioma. Study overall: Once 4-6 weeks had passed after radiotherapy alone, vaccination started, or it started with temozolomide cycles. Treated patients were roughly 60% male, approximately 40% female, mean age approximately 42 years. The therapy given earlier, which was standard therapy, consisted of radiotherapy, temozolomide, or both, and most of the patients received both.

Libraries were prepared by immunoSEQ multiplex PCR; TCRdb keeps only in-frame clonotypes and omits some of them. The sample comprises roughly 60,000 clones, over 70% of which are singletons, and more than 5.5% rests with the top ten. Time point reported: week 23, last vaccination. Each dose delivered 300 ug of mutant IDH1 20-mer peptide subcutaneously with imiquimod. New WHO grade 3 or 4 astrocytomas that were IDH1-mutant and ATRX-lost occurred in the donors. The CDR3 length is 13 residues. V dropped 3 bases and J dropped 1 base, with 9 bases sitting between them. Germline V gene sequence: CDR1 SQVTM, CDR2 ANQGSEA. Of note for this clone: Its antigen is not identified.

This sample comprised PBMCs, obtained from a glioma patient whose treatment included an IDH1 peptide vaccine. The chain is built from TRBV29-1 and TRBJ1-1; unclear D gene. The origin of this receptor is a man aged 35-49 years with glioma. CDR3 sequence (DNA): TGCAGCGTTGAGGAGTGGAGGAACACTGAAGCTTTCTTT. Translation: CSVEEWRNTEAFF.